These 8 T cell receptor beta chains share one sample of origin, sequenced in a study of T cell responses to AZD1222 COVID-19 vaccine. Clones were sequenced by immunoSEQ multiplex PCR, and TCRdb holds only the in-frame ones, with some missing. The sample carries 150,000 to 200,000 clones, 85% to 90% recorded once. Material: peripheral blood, obtained on day 0 of AZD1222 vaccination. These receptors originate from an adult in good health.

The genes are TRBV28 and TRBJ2-1; 14 nucleotides agree with TRBD2. CDR1 is MDHEN and CDR2 is SYDVKM in the germline V gene. CDR3 length equals 15 residues. V lost 4 bases to trimming and J lost 8 bases; unmatched junction nucleotides: 4. The CDR3 is CASSSGTSGRYEQFF. The CDR3 bases are TGTGCCAGCAGTTCCGGGACTAGCGGGAGATATGAGCAGTTCTTC.

The chain recombines TRBV19 with TRBJ1-5, with 7 nucleotides matching TRBD1. The junction had 13 bases not matched to a gene; V was cut back by 0 bases and J by 2 bases. This CDR3 is built from 19 residues. Germline V gene sequence: CDR1 LNHDA, CDR2 SQIVND (reference sequence). The CDR3 region is CASSIESLGGTGGNQPQHF. For the CDR3, the DNA is TGTGCCAGTAGTATAGAGTCACTTGGGGGCACAGGGGGCAATCAGCCCCAGCATTTT.

V gene TRBV7-2 combines with J gene TRBJ1-2; no clear D gene. This CDR3 is built from 13 residues. Trimming pared 7 bases from V and 4 bases from J, leaving 13 bases between. CDR1 is SGHTA and CDR2 is FQGNSA in the germline V gene. DNA of the CDR3: TGTGCCAGCACCCGGGAGGGAGGCTATGGCTACACCTTC. Translating it yields CASTREGGYGYTF.

The chain employs TRBV7-2 and TRBJ1-1; TRBD1 might be the D (5 bases). The V and J ends lost 1 base and 0 bases respectively, with 12 bases between them. The CDR3 is 16 amino acids. Germline CDR1 reads SGHTA; CDR2 reads FQGNSA. The CDR3 DNA reads TGTGCCAGCAGCTTAGGACAGCCCTACATGAACACTGAAGCTTTCTTT. Protein: CASSLGQPYMNTEAFF. Supplemented by reference TRBV7-2 and TRBJ1-1, the full variable domain reads GAGVSQSPSNKVTEKGKDVELRCDPISGHTALYWYRQSLGQGLEFLIYFQGNSAPDKSGLPSDRFSAERTGGSVSTLTIQRTQQEDSAVYLCASSLGQPYMNTEAFFGQGTRLTVV.

This clone was recorded a few times. The chain carries TRBV27 and TRBJ2-7; no reliable D call. This CDR3 has 15 residues. V was trimmed by 6 bases and J by 3 bases, leaving 18 bases between them. The germline CDR1 and CDR2 sequences are MNHEY and SMNVEV (reference sequence). The CDR3 sequence is CASSLTLAPYYEQYF. The DNA for the CDR3 is TGTGCCAGCAGCTTAACTTTGGCCCCGTACTACGAGCAGTACTTC.

The rearrangement uses TRBV24-1 and TRBJ1-2, with a weak D call TRBD1 (5 bases). Trimming took 2 bases from V and 1 from J, leaving 16 bases between them. This CDR3 is 17 amino acids long. Germline V gives CDR1 KGHDR, CDR2 SFDVKD. CDR3 in amino acids: CATSDSVGAEYNYGYTF. The CDR3 bases are TGTGCCACCAGTGATTCGGTAGGGGCGGAGTATAACTATGGCTACACCTTC.

The chain uses TRBV28 and TRBJ2-7, with D hard to call. CDR1 and CDR2 (germline): MDHEN, SYDVKM. Trimming took off 8 bases at V and 4 bases at J, with 6 bases between the two ends. This CDR3 region has 10 residues. The CDR3 region has the DNA TGTGCCAGCGGGCCTTACGAGCAGTACTTC. Translation: CASGPYEQYF.

The V gene is TRBV7-9, the J gene TRBJ2-7, with TRBD2 as a possible D gene (6 bases). V was clipped by 5 bases and J by 2 bases, with 19 bases between them. The CDR3 has 16 residues. CDR1 and CDR2 from the germline V gene are SEHNR and FQNEAQ (reference sequence). As DNA, the CDR3 is TGTGCCAGCAGCGTCGGCGGGGTTACCGCAACCTACGAGCAGTACTTC. Protein: CASSVGGVTATYEQYF.